The sequence of this TCR beta chain was determined in a study of T cell responses to AZD1222 COVID-19 vaccine. Findings and caveats of the study: Close to half of all spike-specific TCRs reportedly target regions of the variants that are unmutated. Baseline seropositives among AZD1222 recipients totaled only five or six.

Germline V gives CDR1 SEHNR, CDR2 FQNEAQ (reference sequence). The V segment lost 5 bases and the J segment 6 bases; nucleotides outside the gene matches: 12. CDR3 length: 15 amino acids. Sequencing used immunoSEQ multiplex PCR; TCRdb keeps in-frame clones, though not all of them. Seen here are around 200,000 clones, around 94% observed once, and the top ten hold roughly 1.7%. In the case of this clone: What it recognizes is unknown.

The sequence derives from an adult who received the AZD1222 COVID-19 vaccine. V is TRBV7-9 and J is TRBJ1-1; TRBD1 matches 7 bases. The sequenced sample was peripheral blood, obtained 28 days after the second AZD1222 dose. The CDR3 is CASSPRTGVASEAFF. The CDR3 region has the DNA TGTGCCAGCAGCCCCCGAACAGGGGTTGCCTCTGAAGCTTTCTTT.